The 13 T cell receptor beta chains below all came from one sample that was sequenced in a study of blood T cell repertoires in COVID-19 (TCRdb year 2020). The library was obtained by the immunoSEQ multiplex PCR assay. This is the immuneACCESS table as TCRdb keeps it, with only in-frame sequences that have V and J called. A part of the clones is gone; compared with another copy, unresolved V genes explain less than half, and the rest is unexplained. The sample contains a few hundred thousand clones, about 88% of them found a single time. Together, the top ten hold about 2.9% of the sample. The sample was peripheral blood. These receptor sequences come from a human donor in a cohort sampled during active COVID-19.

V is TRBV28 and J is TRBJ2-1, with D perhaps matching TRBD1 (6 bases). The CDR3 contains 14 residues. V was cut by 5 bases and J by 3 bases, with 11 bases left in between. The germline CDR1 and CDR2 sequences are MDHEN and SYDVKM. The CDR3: CASSERTVYNEQFF. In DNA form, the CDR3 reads TGTGCCAGCAGTGAACGGACAGTCTACAATGAGCAGTTCTTC.

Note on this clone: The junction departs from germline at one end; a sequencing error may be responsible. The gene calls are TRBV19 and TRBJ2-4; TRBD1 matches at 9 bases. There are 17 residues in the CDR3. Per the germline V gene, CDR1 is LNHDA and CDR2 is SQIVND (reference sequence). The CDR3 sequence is CASSDGDRVGTKNIRYF. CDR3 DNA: TGTGCCAGTAGTGATGGGGACAGGGTAGGAACCAAAAACATTCGGTACTTC.

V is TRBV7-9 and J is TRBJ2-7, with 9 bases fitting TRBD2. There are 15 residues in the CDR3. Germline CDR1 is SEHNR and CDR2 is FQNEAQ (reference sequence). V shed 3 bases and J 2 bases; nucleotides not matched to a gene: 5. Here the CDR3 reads CASSFTSGQTYEQYF. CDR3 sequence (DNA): TGTGCCAGCAGCTTTACTAGCGGGCAGACCTACGAGCAGTACTTC.

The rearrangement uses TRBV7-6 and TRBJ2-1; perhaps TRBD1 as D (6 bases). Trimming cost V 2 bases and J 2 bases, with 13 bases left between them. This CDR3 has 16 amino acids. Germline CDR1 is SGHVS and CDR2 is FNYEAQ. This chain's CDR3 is CASSLRTQGTYNEQFF. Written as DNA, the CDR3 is TGTGCCAGCAGCTTACGGACACAGGGCACCTACAATGAGCAGTTCTTC.

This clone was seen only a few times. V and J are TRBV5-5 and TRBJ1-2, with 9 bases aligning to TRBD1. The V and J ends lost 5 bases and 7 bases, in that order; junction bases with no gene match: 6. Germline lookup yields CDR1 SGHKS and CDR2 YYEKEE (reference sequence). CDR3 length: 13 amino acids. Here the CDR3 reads CASRPTGGFGYTF. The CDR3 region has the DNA TGTGCCAGCAGACCTACAGGGGGCTTTGGCTACACCTTC.

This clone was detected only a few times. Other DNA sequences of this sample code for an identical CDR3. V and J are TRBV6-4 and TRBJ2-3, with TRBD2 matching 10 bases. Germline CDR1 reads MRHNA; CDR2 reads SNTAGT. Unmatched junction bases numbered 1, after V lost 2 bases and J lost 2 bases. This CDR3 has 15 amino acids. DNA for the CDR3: TGTGCCAGCAGTGACAGCGGGAGGGCCACAGATACGCAGTATTTT. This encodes CASSDSGRATDTQYF.

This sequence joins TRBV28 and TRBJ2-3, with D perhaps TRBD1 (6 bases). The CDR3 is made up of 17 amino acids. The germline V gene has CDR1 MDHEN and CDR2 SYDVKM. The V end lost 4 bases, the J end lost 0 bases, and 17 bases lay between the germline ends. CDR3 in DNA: TGTGCCAGCAGTTCACAATTTACAGGGCCCAGCACAGATACGCAGTATTTT. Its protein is CASSSQFTGPSTDTQYF.

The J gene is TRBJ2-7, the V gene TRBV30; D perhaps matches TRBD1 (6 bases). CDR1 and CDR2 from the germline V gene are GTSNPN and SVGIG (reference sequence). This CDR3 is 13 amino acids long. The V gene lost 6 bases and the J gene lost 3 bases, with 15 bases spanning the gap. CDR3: CACLRDTSYEQYF. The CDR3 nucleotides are TGTGCCTGCCTCAGGGACACAAGCTACGAGCAGTACTTC.

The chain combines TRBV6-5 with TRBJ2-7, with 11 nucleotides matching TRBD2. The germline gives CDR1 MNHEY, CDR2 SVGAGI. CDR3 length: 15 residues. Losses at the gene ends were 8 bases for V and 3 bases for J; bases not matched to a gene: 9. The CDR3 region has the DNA TGTGCCAGCCGCTCGTCCGGGACTAGCGGCTACGAGCAGTACTTC. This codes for CASRSSGTSGYEQYF.

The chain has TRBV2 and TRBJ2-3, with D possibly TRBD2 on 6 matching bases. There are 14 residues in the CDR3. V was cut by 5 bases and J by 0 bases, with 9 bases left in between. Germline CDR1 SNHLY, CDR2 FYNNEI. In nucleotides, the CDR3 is TGTGCCAGCAGTTCGCGGGGCAGCACAGATACGCAGTATTTT. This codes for CASSSRGSTDTQYF.

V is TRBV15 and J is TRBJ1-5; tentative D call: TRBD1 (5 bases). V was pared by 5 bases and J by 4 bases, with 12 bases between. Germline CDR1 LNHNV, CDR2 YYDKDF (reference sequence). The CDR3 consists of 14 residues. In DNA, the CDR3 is TGTGCCACCAGCGCCAGGGCAGGAAATCAGCCCCAGCATTTT. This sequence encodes CATSARAGNQPQHF.

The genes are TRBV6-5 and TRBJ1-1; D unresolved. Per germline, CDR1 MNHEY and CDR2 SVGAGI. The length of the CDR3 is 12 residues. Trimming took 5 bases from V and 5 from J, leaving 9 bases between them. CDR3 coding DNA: TGTGCCAGCAGTAACCCGGGGACTGAAGCTTTCTTT. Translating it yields CASSNPGTEAFF.

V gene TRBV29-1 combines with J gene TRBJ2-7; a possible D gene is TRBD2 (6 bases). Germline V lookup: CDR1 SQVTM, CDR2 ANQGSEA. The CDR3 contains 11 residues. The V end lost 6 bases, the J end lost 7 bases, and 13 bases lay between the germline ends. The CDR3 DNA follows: TGCAGCGTCTTATTGGGGGGAGAGCAGTACTTC. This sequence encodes CSVLLGGEQYF.